The 14 T cell receptor beta chains reported below all come from one sample, sequenced in a study of OX40 agonist ivuxolimab in advanced cancers. Profiling relied on immunoSEQ multiplex PCR, and the TCRdb table lists in-frame clones only, not all of them. This table has roughly 45,000 clones, more than 75% appearing once. Sequences were derived from CD4+ or CD8+ T cells sorted from blood, sampled in a trial of the OX40 agonist ivuxolimab. These receptors came from an adult with an advanced solid tumor such as melanoma, head and neck, liver or kidney cancer.

The rearrangement joins TRBV7-9 to TRBJ2-5; 8 nucleotides line up with TRBD2. Losses at the gene ends were 5 bases for V and 5 bases for J; bases not matched to a gene: 10. This CDR3 contains 15 residues. CDR1 SEHNR and CDR2 FQNEAQ come from the germline V gene (reference sequence). The CDR3 bases are TGTGCCAGCAGCCCAACCGGGGGGGGCCGGGAGACCCAGTACTTC. Translating gives CASSPTGGGRETQYF.

The V gene is TRBV2, the J gene TRBJ1-1; TRBD1 matches at 8 bases. CDR3 size: 14 residues. The germline V gene has CDR1 SNHLY and CDR2 FYNNEI. The V and J ends lost 6 bases and 0 bases, in that order; junction bases with no gene match: 3. CDR3 sequence reads: CASRGTGMNTEAFF. CDR3 in DNA: TGTGCCAGCAGGGGGACAGGAATGAACACTGAAGCTTTCTTT.

This sequence joins TRBV5-1 and TRBJ2-2; D is perhaps TRBD2 (5 bases). In germline, CDR1 is SGHRS, CDR2 YFSETQ. V was clipped by 1 base and J by 4 bases, with 8 bases between them. The CDR3 is 14 residues long. CDR3 amino acids: CASSLWAGTGELFF. CDR3 bases: TGCGCCAGCAGCTTGTGGGCGGGCACCGGGGAGCTGTTTTTT.

This clone appeared once. The J gene is TRBJ1-2, the V gene TRBV28, with TRBD1 identical over 9 bases. This CDR3 has 13 residues. Germline CDR1 reads MDHEN; CDR2 reads SYDVKM. Written as DNA, the CDR3 is TGTGCGGTTCTGACAGGGGGGATCTATGGCTACACCTTC. Protein product: CAVLTGGIYGYTF.

This chain links TRBV29-1 with TRBJ2-5; 10 bases are shared with TRBD2. Germline CDR1 is SQVTM and CDR2 is ANQGSEA. The CDR3 extends over 14 amino acids. Trimming at V came to 7 bases and at J to 2 bases, leaving 7 bases not matched to a gene. The chain's CDR3 is CSAPSGGSQETQYF. The CDR3 coding sequence is TGCAGCGCCCCTAGCGGGGGTTCGCAAGAGACCCAGTACTTC.

This chain uses TRBV7-4 with TRBJ2-1, with TRBD2 matching over 10 bases. The V gene's germline CDR1 is SGHVT and CDR2 SQSDAQ. The J segment lost 4 bases and the V segment lost 5 bases, leaving 8 bases of the junction unmatched. This CDR3 contains 16 residues. The CDR3 bases are TGTGCCAGCAGCGCGTCCTCTAGCGGGAGTTACAATGAGCAGTTCTTC. It encodes CASSASSSGSYNEQFF.

The CDR3 is CAWSRDRPYGYTF. DNA for the CDR3: TGTGCCTGGAGCCGGGACAGACCCTATGGCTACACCTTC. The chain uses TRBV30 and TRBJ1-2, with 7 bases matching TRBD1. V shed 3 bases, J shed 4 bases, and the junction held 5 bases outside the gene matches. The CDR3 consists of 13 residues. CDR1 and CDR2 from the germline V gene are GTSNPN and SVGIG (reference sequence).

This chain uses TRBV9 with TRBJ1-4; TRBD1 aligns across 8 bases. This CDR3 region has 14 residues. With V trimmed by 4 bases and J by 7 bases, 6 bases remained unmatched. Germline CDR1 SGDLS, CDR2 YYNGEE. CDR3 DNA: TGTGCCAGCAGCTCTTCGGACAGGGCTGAAAAACTGTTTTTT. It yields the protein CASSSSDRAEKLFF.

V gene TRBV27 combines with J gene TRBJ1-4; no clear D gene. CDR1 MNHEY and CDR2 SMNVEV come from the germline V gene (reference sequence). Trimming stripped 6 bases from V and 5 bases from J, with 7 bases between. The CDR3 runs 12 residues. The CDR3 sequence is CASRQPNEKLFF. The CDR3 DNA reads as TGTGCCAGCAGACAGCCCAATGAAAAACTGTTTTTT. Drawing the rest from reference TRBV27 and TRBJ1-4, the complete variable domain is EAQVTQNPRYLITVTGKKLTVTCSQNMNHEYMSWYRQDPGLGLRQIYYSMNVEVTDKGDVPEGYKVSRKEKRNFPLILESPSPNQTSLYFCASRQPNEKLFFGSGTQLSVL.

The rearrangement joins TRBV7-9 to TRBJ1-3; no clear D gene. The CDR3 is made up of 15 amino acids. Trimming left V 3 bases short and J 0 bases short, with 9 bases between. Germline-derived CDR1 and CDR2 are SEHNR and FQNEAQ (reference sequence). This chain's CDR3 is CASSFPGDSGNTIYF. The CDR3 region has the DNA TGTGCCAGCAGCTTCCCCGGGGACTCTGGAAACACCATATATTTT.

V and J are TRBV7-9 and TRBJ1-1; D is possibly TRBD1 (6 bases). Germline loops: CDR1 SEHNR, CDR2 FQNEAQ (reference sequence). The CDR3 extends over 14 amino acids. V was pared by 5 bases and J by 5 bases, with 15 bases between. CDR3 nucleotides: TGTGCCAGCAGCCGGAGCGGGGGCGGGACTGAAGCTTTCTTT. It codes for CASSRSGGGTEAFF.

The chain carries TRBV5-1 and TRBJ2-5; no clear D gene. Trimming shortened V by 4 bases and J by 2 bases, and 15 bases separated the two germline ends. This CDR3 is built from 15 residues. Per germline, CDR1 SGHRS and CDR2 YFSETQ. The CDR3 spells CASSRLGLHQETQYF. In DNA, the CDR3 is TGCGCCAGCAGCAGGTTAGGGCTACATCAAGAGACCCAGTACTTC.

This clone was observed once. This chain connects TRBV18 to TRBJ1-1, with D maybe TRBD1 (6 bases). The CDR3 runs 15 residues. V was clipped by 5 bases and J by 0 bases, with 13 bases between them. Germline CDR1 is KGHSH and CDR2 is LQKENI. The CDR3 region is CASSIQGFVNTEAFF. Here the CDR3 DNA reads TGTGCCAGCTCAATTCAGGGGTTCGTGAACACTGAAGCTTTCTTT.

The V gene is TRBV11-2, the J gene TRBJ1-2; D uncertain. CDR1 and CDR2 (germline): SGHAT, FQNNGV. This CDR3 spans 13 amino acids. The germline V and J ends were trimmed by 2 bases and 8 bases, with 12 bases remaining between them. The CDR3 sequence is CASSLLNDSGYTF. CDR3 nucleotides: TGTGCCAGCAGCTTACTTAACGATTCGGGCTACACCTTC.